This TCR beta chain was found in a study of blood T cell repertoires in COVID-19. Sequenced by immunoSEQ multiplex PCR; TCRdb stores in-frame clones only, minus some. The sample holds a few hundred thousand clones, roughly 84% seen once. Per germline, CDR1 SGHDN and CDR2 FVKESK. The CDR3 covers 16 residues. The V gene end was trimmed by 4 bases and the J gene end by 0 bases; junction bases not matched to a gene: 3. The chain links TRBV14 to TRBJ2-3, with 11 bases fitting TRBD2. The TCR originated in a woman younger than 45 who had recovered from COVID-19. Sequenced sample: PBMCs or T cells enriched from blood (not recorded which). The CDR3: CASSPRLAGSTDTQYF. The CDR3 coding sequence is TGTGCCAGCAGCCCCAGACTAGCGGGGAGCACAGATACGCAGTATTTT.